What follows are 5 T cell receptor beta chains derived from one specimen sequenced in a study of T cells after yellow fever vaccination. MiXCR, run by TCRdb on the 5' RACE reads, gives a single entry per CDR3 protein. The sample contains about 230,000 distinct CDR3 sequences, 5.5% to 8.5% of which appear only once. The sample in question was CD4+ T cells sorted from PBMCs, obtained on the day of the yellow fever booster vaccination. The receptor source for this set is a man aged 30 to 45 who received the YFV17D yellow fever vaccine.

The genes are TRBV5-1 and TRBJ2-7; the match to TRBD2 covers 13 bases. Unmatched junction bases numbered 7, after V lost 4 bases and J lost 6 bases. The germline gives CDR1 SGHRS, CDR2 YFSETQ. This CDR3 region has 15 residues. The CDR3 region has the DNA TGCGCCAGCAGCAGACGGACTAGCGGGAGTGGCGAGCAGTACTTC. Protein product: CASSRRTSGSGEQYF.

V is TRBV20-1 and J is TRBJ1-1; 10 nucleotides match TRBD1. The V gene's germline CDR1 is DFQATT and CDR2 SNEGSKA (reference sequence). The V gene end was trimmed by 2 bases and the J gene end by 11 bases; junction bases not matched to a gene: 11. The CDR3 spans 14 residues. The CDR3 is CSARSWGQGPRAFF. In nucleotides, the CDR3 is TGCAGTGCTAGATCATGGGGACAGGGGCCTCGGGCTTTCTTT.

This clonotype was counted a few times. This chain joins TRBV20-1 and TRBJ2-1; 11 positions match TRBD2. The CDR3 is 15 amino acids. Germline V CDR1 and CDR2: DFQATT, SNEGSKA (reference sequence). V lost 6 bases and J lost 8; bases outside the gene matches: 12. The CDR3 loop reads CSARGTSGRGDEQFF. CDR3 DNA: TGCAGTGCCCGTGGAACTAGCGGGAGAGGGGATGAGCAGTTCTTC.

This clonotype was picked up many times. The genes are TRBV30 and TRBJ2-7, with 7 bases matching TRBD2. Germline V gene data show CDR1 as GTSNPN and CDR2 as SVGIG (reference sequence). CDR3 length: 13 residues. Trimming at V came to 2 bases and at J to 2 bases, leaving 3 bases not matched to a gene. Here the CDR3 reads CAWSSGTTYEQYF. In DNA, the CDR3 is TGTGCCTGGAGTAGTGGGACTACCTACGAGCAGTACTTC. Drawing the rest from reference TRBV30 and TRBJ2-7, the complete variable domain is SQTIHQWPATLVQPVGSPLSLECTVEGTSNPNLYWYRQAAGRGLQLLFYSVGIGQISSEVPQNLSASRPQDRQFILSSKKLLLSDSGFYLCAWSSGTTYEQYFGPGTRLTVT.

This clonotype was picked up a small number of times. The chain uses TRBV29-1 and TRBJ2-5; D is possibly TRBD2 (6 bases). Germline CDR1 is SQVTM and CDR2 is ANQGSEA. With 0 bases removed from V and 13 bases from J, the gap between germline ends came to 15 bases. The length of the CDR3 is 12 residues. The CDR3 region has the DNA TGCAGCGTTGAAGATGGAGGGGTTGTTCGGTACTTC. Translated, it gives CSVEDGGVVRYF.